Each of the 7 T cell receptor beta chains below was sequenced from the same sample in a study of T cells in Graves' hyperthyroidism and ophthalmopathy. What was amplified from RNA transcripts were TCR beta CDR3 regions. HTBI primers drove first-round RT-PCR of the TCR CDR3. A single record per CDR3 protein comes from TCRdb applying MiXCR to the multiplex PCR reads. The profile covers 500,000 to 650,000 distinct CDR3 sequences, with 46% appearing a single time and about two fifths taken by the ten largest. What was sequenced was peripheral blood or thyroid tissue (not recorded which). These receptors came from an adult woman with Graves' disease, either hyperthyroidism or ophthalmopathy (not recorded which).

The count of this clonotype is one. The CDR3 DNA reads as TGCAGCGAAAGACACTCGAACACTTCCGGGGACGATGGCTACACCTTC. Translation: CSERHSNTSGDDGYTF. This chain joins TRBV20-1 and TRBJ1-2, with D possibly TRBD1 on 5 matching bases. The CDR3 runs to 16 residues. Germline CDR1 is DFQATT and CDR2 is SNEGSKA (reference sequence).

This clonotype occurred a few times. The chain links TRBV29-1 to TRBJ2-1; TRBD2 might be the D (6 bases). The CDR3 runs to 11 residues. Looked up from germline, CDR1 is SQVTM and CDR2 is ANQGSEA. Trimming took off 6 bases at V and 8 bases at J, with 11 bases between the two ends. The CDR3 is CSVGASDEQFF. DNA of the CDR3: TGCAGCGTCGGGGCTAGCGATGAGCAGTTCTTC.

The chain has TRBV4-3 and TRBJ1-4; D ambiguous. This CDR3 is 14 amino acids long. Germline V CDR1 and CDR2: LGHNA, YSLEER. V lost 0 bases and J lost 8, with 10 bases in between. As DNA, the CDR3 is TGCGCCAGCAGCCAAGATCAGCTGGGGGAAAAACTGTTTTTT. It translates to CASSQDQLGEKLFF.

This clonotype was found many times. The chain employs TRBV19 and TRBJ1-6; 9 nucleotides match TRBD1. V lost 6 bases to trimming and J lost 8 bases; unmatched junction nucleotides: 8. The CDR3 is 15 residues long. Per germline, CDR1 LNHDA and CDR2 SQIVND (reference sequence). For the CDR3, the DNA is TGTGCCAGTAGACTACGACAGGGGGTGGATTCACCCCTCCACTTT. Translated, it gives CASRLRQGVDSPLHF.

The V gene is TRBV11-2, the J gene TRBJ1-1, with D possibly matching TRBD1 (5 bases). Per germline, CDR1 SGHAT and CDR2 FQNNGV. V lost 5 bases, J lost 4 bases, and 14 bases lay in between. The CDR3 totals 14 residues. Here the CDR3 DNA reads TGTGCCAGCAGCCAGGAGCACAGGAGCACTGAAGCTTTCTTT. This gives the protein CASSQEHRSTEAFF.

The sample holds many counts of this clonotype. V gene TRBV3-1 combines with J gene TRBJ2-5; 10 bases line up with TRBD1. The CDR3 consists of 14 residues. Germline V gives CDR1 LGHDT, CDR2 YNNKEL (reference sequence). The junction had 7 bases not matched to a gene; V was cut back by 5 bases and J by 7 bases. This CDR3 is CASSAGQGIGTQYF. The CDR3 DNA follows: TGTGCCAGCAGCGCGGGACAGGGGATTGGGACCCAGTACTTC.

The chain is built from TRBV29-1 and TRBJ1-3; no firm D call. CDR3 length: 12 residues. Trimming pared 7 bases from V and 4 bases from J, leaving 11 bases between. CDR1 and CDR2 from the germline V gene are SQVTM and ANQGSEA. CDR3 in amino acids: CSATGEGNTIYF. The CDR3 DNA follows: TGCAGCGCCACGGGAGAGGGAAACACCATATATTTT.